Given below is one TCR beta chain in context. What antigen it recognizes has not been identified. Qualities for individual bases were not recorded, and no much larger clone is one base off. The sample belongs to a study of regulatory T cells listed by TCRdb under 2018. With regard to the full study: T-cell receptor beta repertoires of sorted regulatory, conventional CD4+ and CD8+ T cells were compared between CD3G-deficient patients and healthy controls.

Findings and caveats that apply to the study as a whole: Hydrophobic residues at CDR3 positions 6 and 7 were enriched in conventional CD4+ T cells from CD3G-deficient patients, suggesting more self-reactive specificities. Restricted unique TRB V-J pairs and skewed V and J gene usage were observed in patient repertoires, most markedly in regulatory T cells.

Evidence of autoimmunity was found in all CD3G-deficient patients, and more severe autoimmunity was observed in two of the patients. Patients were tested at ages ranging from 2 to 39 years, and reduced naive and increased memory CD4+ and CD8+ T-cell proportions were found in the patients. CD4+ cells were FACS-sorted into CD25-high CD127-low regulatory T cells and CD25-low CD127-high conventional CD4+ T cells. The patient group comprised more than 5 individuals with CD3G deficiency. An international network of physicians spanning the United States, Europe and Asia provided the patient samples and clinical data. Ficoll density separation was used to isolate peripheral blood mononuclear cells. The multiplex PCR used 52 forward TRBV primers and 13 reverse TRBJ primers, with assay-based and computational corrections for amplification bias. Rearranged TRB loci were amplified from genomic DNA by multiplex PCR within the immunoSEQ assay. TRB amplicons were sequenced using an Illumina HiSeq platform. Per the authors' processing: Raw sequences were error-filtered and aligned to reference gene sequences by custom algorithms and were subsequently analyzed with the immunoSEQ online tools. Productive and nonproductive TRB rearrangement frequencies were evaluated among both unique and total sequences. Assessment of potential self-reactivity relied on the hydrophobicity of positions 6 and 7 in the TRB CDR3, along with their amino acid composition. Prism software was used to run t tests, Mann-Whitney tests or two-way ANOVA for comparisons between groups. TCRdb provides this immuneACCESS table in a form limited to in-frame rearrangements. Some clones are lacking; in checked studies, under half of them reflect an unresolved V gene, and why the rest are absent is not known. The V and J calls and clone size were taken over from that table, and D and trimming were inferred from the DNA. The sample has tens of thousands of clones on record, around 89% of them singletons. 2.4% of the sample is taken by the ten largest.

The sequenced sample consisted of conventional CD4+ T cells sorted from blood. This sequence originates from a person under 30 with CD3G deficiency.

The base sequence is TGCGCCAGCAGCTTTGGGGGCGCAAACTATGGCTACACCTTC. It translates to CASSFGGANYGYTF. The chain links TRBV5-1 with TRBJ1-2; a tentative D call is TRBD1 (6 bases match). From its cysteine to its phenylalanine, the CDR3 spans 14 amino acids. The read is trimmed to its CDR3 DNA, 42 bases read in frame from base 1. The germline V gene specifies SGHRS as CDR1 and YFSETQ as CDR2. V loses 2 bases, J loses 2 bases, and the germline ends lie 10 bases apart.